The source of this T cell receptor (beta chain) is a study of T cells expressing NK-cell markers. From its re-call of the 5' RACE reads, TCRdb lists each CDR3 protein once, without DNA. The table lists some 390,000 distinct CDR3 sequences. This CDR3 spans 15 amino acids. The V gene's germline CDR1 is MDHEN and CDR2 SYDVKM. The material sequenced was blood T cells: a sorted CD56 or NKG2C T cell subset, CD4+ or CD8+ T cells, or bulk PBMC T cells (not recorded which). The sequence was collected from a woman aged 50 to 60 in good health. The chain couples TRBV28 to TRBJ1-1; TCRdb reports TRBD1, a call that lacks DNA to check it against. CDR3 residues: CASGRNVRGVSEAFF.